This T cell receptor (beta chain) was sequenced in a study of blood T cell repertoires in COVID-19. Study at large: Samples came from the United States, Italy and Spain, spanning acute and convalescent COVID-19. PBMCs, B-cell-depleted T cells, or T cells were the source of the cDNA or gDNA that made up the material.

Enrollees, about 18 to 89 years old, lived in approximately 25 US areas. Participants had their cohort set by participant-reported clinical history. The protocol was immunoSEQ multiplex PCR, while the TCRdb copy is restricted to in-frame clones and leaves out a portion. Of some 150,000 clones listed, 84% were seen once; the top ten hold approximately 1.6%. The CDR3 totals 15 residues. Germline CDR1 SNHLY, CDR2 FYNNEI. Trimming left V 1 base short and J 4 bases short, with 13 bases between. V is TRBV2 and J is TRBJ2-5; perhaps TRBD2 as D (6 bases). The clonotype originates from a woman aged 18 to 35 who had been exposed to COVID-19. The sample was PBMCs or T cells enriched from blood (not recorded which). For the CDR3, the DNA is TGTGCCAGCAGTGAAGTAGCCGGAGGGTTAGAGACCCAGTACTTC. Amino acids: CASSEVAGGLETQYF.